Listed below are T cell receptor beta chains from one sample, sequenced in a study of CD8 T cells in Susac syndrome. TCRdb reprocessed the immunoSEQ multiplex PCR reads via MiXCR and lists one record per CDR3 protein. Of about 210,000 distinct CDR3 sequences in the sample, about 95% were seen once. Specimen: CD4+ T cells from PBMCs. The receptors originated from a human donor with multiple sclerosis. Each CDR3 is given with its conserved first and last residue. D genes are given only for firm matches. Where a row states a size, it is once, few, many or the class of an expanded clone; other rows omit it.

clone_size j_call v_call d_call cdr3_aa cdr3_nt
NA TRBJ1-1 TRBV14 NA CASSQGAWEAFF TGTGCCAGCAGCCAAGGAGCCTGGGAAGCTTTCTTT
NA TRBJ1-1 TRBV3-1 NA CASSHQFGNTEAFF TGTGCCAGCAGCCATCAGTTTGGGAACACTGAAGCTTTCTTT
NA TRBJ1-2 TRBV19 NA CASSIHLGYTF TGTGCCAGTAGTATTCATCTTGGCTACACCTTC
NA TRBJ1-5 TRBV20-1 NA CSAQGPINQPQHF TGCAGTGCCCAGGGACCGATTAATCAGCCCCAGCATTTT
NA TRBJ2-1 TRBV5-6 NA CASSRGRIRFF TGTGCCAGCAGCAGGGGCAGAATTCGGTTCTTC
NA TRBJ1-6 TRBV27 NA CAAGRDFTSLSNSPLHF TGTGCCGCTGGCCGGGATTTTACGAGCTTGAGTAATTCACCCCTCCACTTT
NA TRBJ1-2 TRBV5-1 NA CASRREGRSNYGYTF TGCGCCAGCAGGCGAGAGGGGAGATCTAACTATGGCTACACCTTC
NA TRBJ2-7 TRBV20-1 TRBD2 CSAPKSGVLYEQYF TGCAGTGCGCCCAAAAGCGGGGTCCTCTACGAGCAGTACTTC
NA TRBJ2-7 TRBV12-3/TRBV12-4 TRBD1 CASSLNRGNEQYF TGTGCCAGCAGTTTAAACAGGGGCAACGAGCAGTACTTC
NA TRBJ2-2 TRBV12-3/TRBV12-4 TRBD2 CASSPLAGGRTGELFF TGTGCCAGCAGTCCACTAGCGGGGGGTCGTACCGGGGAGCTGTTTTTT
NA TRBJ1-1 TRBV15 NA CATSRAYSEAFF TGTGCCACCAGCAGAGCCTACTCTGAAGCTTTCTTT
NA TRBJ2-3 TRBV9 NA CASSVAGAGADTQYF TGTGCCAGCAGCGTAGCGGGGGCAGGCGCAGATACGCAGTATTTT
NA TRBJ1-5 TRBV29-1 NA CSVGGADYSNQPQHF TGCAGCGTAGGGGGGGCGGACTATAGCAATCAGCCCCAGCATTTT
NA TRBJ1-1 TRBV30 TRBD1 CAWGHRGMNTEAFF TGTGCCTGGGGGCACAGGGGTATGAACACTGAAGCTTTCTTT
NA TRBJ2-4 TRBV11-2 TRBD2 CASSLLGGGAQNIQYF TGTGCCAGCAGCTTATTGGGCGGGGGGGCGCAAAACATTCAGTACTTC
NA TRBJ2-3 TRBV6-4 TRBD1 CASRKGASADTQYF TGTGCCAGCAGGAAGGGGGCGTCGGCAGATACGCAGTATTTT
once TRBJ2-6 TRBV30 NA CAWIRSGANVLTF TGTGCCTGGATCCGGTCTGGGGCCAACGTCCTGACTTTC
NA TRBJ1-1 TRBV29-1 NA CSALDRLMNTEAFF TGCAGCGCGTTAGACAGACTGATGAACACTGAAGCTTTCTTT